A selection of T cell receptor beta chains follows, all from one sample in a study of T-cell reconstitution after alpha-beta-depleted transplantation in children. Via MiXCR, TCRdb re-called the PCR reads, giving one row per CDR3 protein. This table has 5,000 to 6,500 distinct CDR3 sequences, about 15% appearing once. The specimen comprised PBMCs, sampled before TCRalphabeta/CD19-depleted stem cell transplant. The receptors derive from a boy between 10 and 17 years old with acute lymphoblastic leukemia, due to receive a stem cell transplant. Both conserved end residues are trimmed from each CDR3. The order of the fields is V gene, clone size, CDR3 protein. Rows may omit the clone size; those that give it use once, few, many or a size class.

>TRBV12-3/TRBV12-4|medium-sized
ASSTWGELF
>TRBV6-5|medium-sized
ASSYSNLTKGQGDYEQY
>TRBV4-3|NA
ASSQVLVNEQF
>TRBV19|many
ASSTRTRDTSYNEQF
>TRBV7-6|medium-sized
ASSPRRGLAAEQF
>TRBV5-1|large
ASSLASSGYEQY
>TRBV23-1|many
ASSPGLAGDLPEQY
>TRBV4-3|medium-sized
ASSQGGLAKNIQY
>TRBV5-8|medium-sized
ASSLTRATYEQY
>TRBV29-1|NA
SVDDPPGGEKLF
>TRBV28|many
ASRGQGSYEQY
>TRBV7-9|medium-sized
ASSPSRHEQY
>TRBV7-9|medium-sized
ASSLEPTGFAEAF
>TRBV2|medium-sized
ASRSNRGTGELF
>TRBV7-2|medium-sized
ASSIGPRMNEAF
>TRBV4-3|medium-sized
ASSHGLYTSTDTQY
>TRBV7-6|medium-sized
ASSFQGGSNEKLF
>TRBV5-1|medium-sized
ASSSIHGGGETQY
>TRBV12-3/TRBV12-4|NA
ASTLAGDQPQH
>TRBV7-6|medium-sized
ASSYRGTGELF
>TRBV18|many
ASSPPWTGVYEQY
>TRBV24-1|medium-sized
ATSGWGNLETQY
>TRBV12-3/TRBV12-4|medium-sized
ASSLGKGFYGYT
>TRBV28|medium-sized
ASSPGSPWY